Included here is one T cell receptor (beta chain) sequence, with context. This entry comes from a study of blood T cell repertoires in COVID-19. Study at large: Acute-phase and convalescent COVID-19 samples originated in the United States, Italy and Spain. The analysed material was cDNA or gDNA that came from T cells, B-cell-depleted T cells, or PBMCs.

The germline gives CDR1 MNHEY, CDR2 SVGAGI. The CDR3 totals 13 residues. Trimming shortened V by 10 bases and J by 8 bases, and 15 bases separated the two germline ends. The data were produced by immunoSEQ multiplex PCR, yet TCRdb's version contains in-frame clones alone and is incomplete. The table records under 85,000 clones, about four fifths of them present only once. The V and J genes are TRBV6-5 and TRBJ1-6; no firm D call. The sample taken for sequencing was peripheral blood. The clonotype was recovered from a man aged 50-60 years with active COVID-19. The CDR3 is CATCRAGDSPLHF. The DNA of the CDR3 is TGTGCCACCTGTCGGGCGGGCGATTCACCCCTCCACTTT.